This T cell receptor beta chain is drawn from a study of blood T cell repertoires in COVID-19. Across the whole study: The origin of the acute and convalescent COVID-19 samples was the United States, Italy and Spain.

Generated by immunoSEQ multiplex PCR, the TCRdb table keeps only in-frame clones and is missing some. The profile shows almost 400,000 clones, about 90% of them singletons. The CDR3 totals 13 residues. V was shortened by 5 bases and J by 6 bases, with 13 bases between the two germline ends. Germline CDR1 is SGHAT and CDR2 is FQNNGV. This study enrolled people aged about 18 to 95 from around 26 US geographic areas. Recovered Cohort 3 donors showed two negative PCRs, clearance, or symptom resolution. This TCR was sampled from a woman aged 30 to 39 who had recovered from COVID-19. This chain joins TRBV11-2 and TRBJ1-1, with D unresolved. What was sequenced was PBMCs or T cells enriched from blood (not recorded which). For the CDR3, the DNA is TGTGCCAGCAGCCAAACCCAACGGGCTGAAGCTTTCTTT. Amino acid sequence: CASSQTQRAEAFF.